This is a list of T cell receptor beta chains from one sample in a study of blood T cells in healthy people across ages. TCRdb analysed the 5' RACE reads with MiXCR anew, one entry per CDR3 protein. The sample shows fewer than 1.5 million distinct CDR3 sequences, 42% of them seen only once. Sample: blood. These receptors all stem from a woman under 30 in good health. The CDR3 runs from the conserved cysteine through the conserved F or W. The order of the fields is D gene, J gene, clone size, V gene, CDR3 DNA, CDR3 protein. D genes are given only for firm matches. A clone size is listed for some rows: how often the clone was seen (once, few, many), or a class if it is expanded.

>-|TRBJ1-2|-|TRBV5-1
TGCGCCAGCAGCTCCGGGCCTCCGGCGGGCTACACCTTC
CASSSGPPAGYTF
>-|TRBJ2-3|-|TRBV6-1
TGTGCCAGCAGACCGTCTCGCGGGAGCACAGATACGCAGTATTTT
CASRPSRGSTDTQYF
>-|TRBJ2-7|few|TRBV12-3/TRBV12-4
TGTGCCAGCAGTTCGGGGCGATCGGGAGTGGACGAGCAGTACTTC
CASSSGRSGVDEQYF
>TRBD2|TRBJ2-7|-|TRBV25-1
TGTGCCAGCAGTCCTGGGGGGACTAGCGGGCCCAGGGAGCAGTACTTC
CASSPGGTSGPREQYF
>-|TRBJ1-2|-|TRBV15
TGTGCCACCAGCAGAGATCGTGGCTACACCTTC
CATSRDRGYTF
>TRBD2|TRBJ2-1|few|TRBV2
TGTGCCAGCAGTTTAGGGGAGGGGGAGCAGTTCTTC
CASSLGEGEQFF
>TRBD2|TRBJ2-3|-|TRBV2
TGTGCCAGAGGGGGACTAGCGGGCACAGATACGCAGTATTTT
CARGGLAGTDTQYF
>-|TRBJ2-7|-|TRBV25-1
TGTGCCAGCAGCTCTTGGGGTGCCTACGAGCAGTACTTC
CASSSWGAYEQYF
>-|TRBJ2-7|few|TRBV5-1
TGCGCCAGCAGCCCGGTCGGGGCAGGGAACTACGAGCAGTACTTC
CASSPVGAGNYEQYF
>-|TRBJ2-5|-|TRBV11-2
TGTGCCAGCAGCTTAGTTGGGGGTTCAGGGGCCCAAGAGACCCAGTACTTC
CASSLVGGSGAQETQYF
>TRBD1|TRBJ1-2|-|TRBV30
TGTGCCTGGAGTGAGGGACAGAACTATGGCTACACCTTC
CAWSEGQNYGYTF